The 20 T cell receptor beta chains reported below all come from one sample, sequenced in a study of early T cells in non-severe SARS-CoV-2 infection. TCRdb recomputed calls from the 5' RACE reads with MiXCR, one row per CDR3 protein. The sample contains about 64,000 distinct CDR3 sequences, over 20% of which appear only once. The sample consisted of whole blood, taken at baseline. The receptors stem from an adult who was a healthcare worker with PCR-confirmed SARS-CoV-2 infection or an uninfected control (not recorded which).

The V and J genes are TRBV7-9 and TRBJ2-2; 7 positions agree with TRBD1. The length of the CDR3 is 15 residues. With V trimmed by 4 bases and J by 1 base, 3 bases remained unmatched. Germline V gene data show CDR1 as SEHNR and CDR2 as FQNEAQ (reference sequence). The CDR3 DNA reads as TGTGCCAGCAGCTCCTGGACAGGGAACACCGGGGAGCTGTTTTTT. It is translated as CASSSWTGNTGELFF.

By share of the sample, this clonotype is large. V is TRBV9 and J is TRBJ2-7; 10 nucleotides align to TRBD1. V shed 2 bases and J 2 bases; nucleotides not matched to a gene: 4. CDR3 size: 15 residues. CDR1 SGDLS and CDR2 YYNGEE come from the germline V gene. The DNA of the CDR3 is TGTGCCAGCAGCGTGGGACAGGGGAAGGCCTACGAGCAGTACTTC. This sequence encodes CASSVGQGKAYEQYF.

This chain links TRBV20-1 with TRBJ2-5; TRBD1 matches at 9 bases. The V gene's germline CDR1 is DFQATT and CDR2 SNEGSKA (reference sequence). V lost 4 bases, J lost 9 bases, and 12 bases stayed unmatched. This CDR3 has 14 amino acids. DNA of the CDR3: TGCAGTGCTATCGGACAGGGGAAAGGAGCGGCCCAGTACTTC. Translating it yields CSAIGQGKGAAQYF.

This clonotype was counted at least ten times. The chain is built from TRBV9 and TRBJ2-2; 8 nucleotides align to TRBD2. Germline V lookup: CDR1 SGDLS, CDR2 YYNGEE. After removal of 6 bases from V and 4 bases from J, the junction contained 8 bases not matched to a gene. The CDR3 contains 15 residues. CDR3 region: CASTIGLAGTGELFF. DNA for the CDR3: TGTGCCAGCACAATTGGGCTAGCGGGCACCGGGGAGCTGTTTTTT.

This clonotype occurred many times. The chain employs TRBV23-1 and TRBJ2-6; 9 bases match TRBD1. TRBV23-1 falls under the ORF class, with uncertain function. V trimming: 6 bases; J trimming: 4 bases; junction bases outside the gene matches: 19. The CDR3 loop spans 20 amino acids. This CDR3 reads CASSGFRDRGFPSGANVLTF. The CDR3 coding sequence is TGCGCCAGCAGCGGCTTTCGCGACAGGGGGTTCCCGTCAGGGGCCAACGTCCTGACTTTC.

This clonotype turned up a few times. This rearrangement joins TRBV2 to TRBJ1-1; unclear D gene. V shed 6 bases and J shed 6 bases, with 14 bases lying between them. Germline CDR1 SNHLY, CDR2 FYNNEI. This CDR3 contains 13 residues. CDR3 amino acids: CASRVLVYSEAFF. CDR3 in DNA: TGTGCCAGCAGGGTTCTTGTCTATTCTGAAGCTTTCTTT.

This clonotype was counted a few times. The rearrangement links TRBV2 to TRBJ2-2; D is undetermined. CDR3 length equals 15 residues. Germline V gives CDR1 SNHLY, CDR2 FYNNEI. V lost 6 bases and J 6 bases, leaving 17 bases between the germline ends. CDR3 DNA: TGTGCCAGCAGCGGGTCTATGGGGTATGCCGGGGAGCTGTTTTTT. Residues: CASSGSMGYAGELFF. Full variable domain (rest looked up from reference TRBV2 and TRBJ2-2): EPEVTQTPSHQVTQMGQEVILRCVPISNHLYFYWYRQILGQKVEFLVSFYNNEISEKSEIFDDQFSVERPDGSNFTLKIRSTKLEDSAMYFCASSGSMGYAGELFFGEGSRLTVL.

V gene TRBV6-1 combines with J gene TRBJ1-2, with D possibly TRBD1 on 5 matching bases. The length of the CDR3 is 14 residues. CDR1 and CDR2 (germline): MNHNS, SASEGT. The V gene lost 7 bases and the J gene lost 2 bases, with 14 bases spanning the gap. The CDR3 DNA reads as TGTGCCAGCATGCCAAGTGGGGGGAACTATGGCTACACCTTC. The encoded protein is CASMPSGGNYGYTF.

The J gene is TRBJ1-1, the V gene TRBV12-3 or TRBV12-4; D is ambiguous. The ends were cut back, 3 bases at V and 4 bases at J, with 6 bases in the middle. The CDR3 has 12 residues. The CDR3 protein is CASSFSGTEAFF. In DNA form, the CDR3 reads TGTGCCAGCAGTTTTTCTGGCACTGAAGCTTTCTTT.

This clonotype turned up a few times. The chain couples TRBV14 to TRBJ2-5, with a weak D call TRBD2 (5 bases). Germline assignment: CDR1 SGHDN and CDR2 FVKESK. V shed 5 bases and J shed 4 bases, with 17 bases lying between them. This CDR3 is built from 15 residues. The chain's CDR3 is CASSSQVLGGETQYF. The CDR3 DNA is TGTGCCAGCAGCAGCCAAGTCCTAGGAGGAGAGACCCAGTACTTC.

J is TRBJ2-7 and V is TRBV9, with TRBD2 identical over 8 bases. After removal of 0 bases from V and 5 bases from J, the junction contained 10 bases not matched to a gene. Germline assignment: CDR1 SGDLS and CDR2 YYNGEE. The CDR3 is 16 residues long. CDR3 residues: CASSVAPNSGGNEQYF. The CDR3 DNA reads as TGTGCCAGCAGCGTAGCCCCCAACAGCGGGGGTAACGAGCAGTACTTC.

This clonotype has more than one count but fewer than ten. Here the CDR3 reads CASKPTGNGNTIYF. The CDR3 bases are TGTGCCAGCAAACCGACAGGGAACGGAAACACCATATATTTT. The gene calls are TRBV12-3 or TRBV12-4 and TRBJ1-3; 7 bases align to TRBD1. The CDR3 has 14 amino acids. V lost 7 bases and J lost 4; bases outside the gene matches: 7.

The genes are TRBV6-6 and TRBJ2-5; a weak D match, TRBD2 (6 bases). V lost 2 bases and J lost 4, with 14 bases in between. The CDR3 is 15 amino acids. Germline CDR1 reads MNHNY; CDR2 reads SVGAGI (reference sequence). CDR3 residues: CASSYTFLGGETQYF. The CDR3 coding sequence is TGTGCCAGCAGTTACACATTCTTGGGGGGAGAGACCCAGTACTTC.

This clonotype was detected only a few times. This rearrangement joins TRBV10-3 to TRBJ2-1; the match to TRBD1 covers 11 bases. This CDR3 contains 17 residues. Unmatched junction bases numbered 10, after V lost 3 bases and J lost 6 bases. Per the germline V gene, CDR1 is ENHRY and CDR2 is SYGVKD. The CDR3 coding sequence is TGTGCCATCAGTGACCCTACTAGGGGGACAGGGGGCAATGAGCAGTTCTTC. The encoded protein is CAISDPTRGTGGNEQFF.

The chain uses TRBV12-3 or TRBV12-4 and TRBJ1-6; the D gene is possibly TRBD1 (6 bases). The CDR3 length is 14 residues. With 5 bases removed from V and 9 bases from J, the gap between germline ends came to 14 bases. The CDR3 nucleotides read TGTGCCAGCAGTCACAGGGACACTCCTTCACCCCTCCACTTT. Protein: CASSHRDTPSPLHF.

The V and J genes are TRBV12-3 or TRBV12-4 and TRBJ1-6; no firm D call. Trimming took 3 bases from V and 9 from J, leaving 12 bases between them. The CDR3 has 14 amino acids. The CDR3 DNA reads TGTGCCAGCAGTTTGACGGGATCAGGTTCACCCCTCCACTTT. This gives the protein CASSLTGSGSPLHF.

The rearrangement uses TRBV2 and TRBJ2-1, with TRBD2 matching over 13 bases. The length of the CDR3 is 18 residues. Germline CDR1 SNHLY, CDR2 FYNNEI. V shed 5 bases and J 5 bases; nucleotides not matched to a gene: 12. CDR3 protein: CASSLLGLAGTWNNEQFF. CDR3 in DNA: TGTGCCAGCAGTCTACTGGGACTAGCGGGGACCTGGAACAATGAGCAGTTCTTC.

This clonotype was seen a few times. The chain combines TRBV7-9 with TRBJ1-5; D call uncertain. Trimming cost V 3 bases and J 5 bases, with 8 bases left between them. The CDR3 length is 13 residues. Germline V gene lookup returns CDR1 SEHNR and CDR2 FQNEAQ (reference sequence). The CDR3 sequence is CASSFGPDQPQHF. The DNA for the CDR3 is TGTGCCAGCAGCTTCGGACCAGATCAGCCCCAGCATTTT.

J is TRBJ1-3 and V is TRBV29-1; D call uncertain. CDR1 is SQVTM and CDR2 is ANQGSEA in the germline V gene. V was trimmed by 4 bases and J by 4 bases, leaving 8 bases between them. This CDR3 region has 12 residues. In DNA, the CDR3 is TGCAGCGTTGTCGGCATCGGAAACACCATATATTTT. The encoded protein is CSVVGIGNTIYF.

The CDR3 DNA is TGTGCCAGCAGTTACTCCCGCAGGGAGGTTAGCAATCAGCCCCAGCATTTT. Its translation: CASSYSRREVSNQPQHF. This chain links TRBV6-2 or TRBV6-3 with TRBJ1-5, with D tentatively TRBD1 (5 bases). There are 17 residues in the CDR3. The V and J ends lost 0 bases and 0 bases respectively, with 12 bases between them. From germline, CDR1 is MNHEY and CDR2 SVGEGT.